The following is a T cell receptor beta chain sequence with its context. The antigen is not known. This sample stems from a study of cytomegalovirus exposure and HLA in healthy donors. V lost 10 bases to trimming and J lost 5 bases, with 17 bases between them. Germline-derived CDR1 and CDR2 are SGHTA and FQGNSA. The CDR3 is 14 amino acids. Regarding donors, all were healthy bone marrow donors. The PCR was carried out with 60 Vbeta primers and 13 Jbeta primers. Profiling relied on immunoSEQ multiplex PCR, and the TCRdb table lists in-frame clones only, not all of them. Of over 200,000 clones in the sample, roughly 90% were seen once. The study's findings and limits: Follow-up analysis later connected one missense variant in DCLRE1C with trimming of TCR beta V- and J-genes. Most TCRs appeared rarely, but some public TCRs recurred in many donors. An analysis that was carried out later associated 15,000 to 20,000 TCR beta sequences with HLA alleles at 0.05 false discovery rate.

This rearrangement joins TRBV7-2 to TRBJ2-2; D gene ambiguous. The TCR comes from a woman between 18 and 30 years old in good health and CMV-seronegative. Sample: PBMCs. The CDR3 protein is CAKSSRGGTGELFF. CDR3 bases: TGTGCCAAATCATCCCGCGGTGGTACCGGGGAGCTGTTTTTT.